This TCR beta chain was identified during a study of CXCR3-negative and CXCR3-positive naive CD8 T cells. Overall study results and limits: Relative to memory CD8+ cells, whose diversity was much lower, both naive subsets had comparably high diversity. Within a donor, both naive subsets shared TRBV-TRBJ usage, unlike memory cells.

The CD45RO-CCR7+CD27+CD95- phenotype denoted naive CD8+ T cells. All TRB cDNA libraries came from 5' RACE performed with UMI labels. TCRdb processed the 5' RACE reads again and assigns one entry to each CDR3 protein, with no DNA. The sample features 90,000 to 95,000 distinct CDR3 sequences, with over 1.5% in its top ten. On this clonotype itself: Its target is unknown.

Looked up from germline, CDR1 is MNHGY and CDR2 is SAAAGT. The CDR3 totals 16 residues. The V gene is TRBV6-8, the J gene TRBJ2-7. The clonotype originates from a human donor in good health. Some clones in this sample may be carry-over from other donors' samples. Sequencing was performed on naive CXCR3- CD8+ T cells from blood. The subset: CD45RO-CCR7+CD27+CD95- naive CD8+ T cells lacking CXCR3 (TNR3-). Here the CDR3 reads CASSYSNWGYSYEQYF.